Detailed here is one T cell receptor (beta chain). The method was immunoSEQ multiplex PCR; TCRdb's version includes in-frame clones alone and lacks a portion of them. Among 34,000 or so clones, around four fifths were seen once, and the ten largest hold roughly 4.4%. The sample comes from a study of STAT5B mutations in CD4+ large granular lymphocyte leukemia. The CDR3 totals 14 residues. V shed 0 bases, J shed 8 bases, and the junction held 4 bases outside the gene matches. Germline V gene lookup returns CDR1 SGDLS and CDR2 YYNGEE. Sequencing used CD4+ T cells from blood buffy coats. The clonotype originates from a human donor in good health. The chain combines TRBV9 with TRBJ2-1; 8 bases match TRBD2. The CDR3 region is CASSVGSGSDEQFF. The CDR3 DNA reads as TGTGCCAGCAGCGTAGGGAGCGGGAGCGATGAGCAGTTCTTC. The variable domain in full, with the rest retrieved from reference TRBV9 and TRBJ2-1, is DSGVTQTPKHLITATGQRVTLRCSPRSGDLSVYWYQQSLDQGLQFLIQYYNGEERAKGNILERFSAQQFPDLHSELNLSSLELGDSALYFCASSVGSGSDEQFFGPGTRLTVL.